The next 11 T cell receptor beta chains were all read from a single sample in a study of blood T cell repertoires in COVID-19. Profiled with immunoSEQ multiplex PCR; TCRdb holds only in-frame clones, not every one. Among 130,000 or so clones listed, around 86% were seen once. The sequencing input was peripheral blood. The receptors stem from a human donor in a cohort sampled during active COVID-19.

The chain combines TRBV4-2 with TRBJ1-6; maybe TRBD1 (6 bases). V was pared by 1 base and J by 5 bases, with 6 bases between. This CDR3 has 14 amino acids. Germline V gene sequence: CDR1 LGHNA, CDR2 YNFKEQ. In DNA, the CDR3 is TGTGCCAGCAGCCAAGGACAGGATAATTCACCCCTCCACTTT. The encoded protein is CASSQGQDNSPLHF.

V usage is TRBV18 and J usage is TRBJ2-1; TRBD1 matches 8 bases. Germline CDR1 is KGHSH and CDR2 is LQKENI. V shed 0 bases, J shed 0 bases, and the junction held 4 bases outside the gene matches. The CDR3 spans 17 residues. As DNA, the CDR3 is TGTGCCAGCTCACCACCGACAGGGGAGAGCTCCTACAATGAGCAGTTCTTC. It codes for CASSPPTGESSYNEQFF.

J is TRBJ1-6 and V is TRBV11-2, with D possibly TRBD1 on 6 matching bases. The germline V gene has CDR1 SGHAT and CDR2 FQNNGV. The CDR3 has 14 residues. The V end lost 5 bases, the J end lost 5 bases, and 10 bases lay between the germline ends. In nucleotides, the CDR3 is TGTGCCAGCAGCGTCAGGGGAAATAATTCACCCCTCCACTTT. It codes for CASSVRGNNSPLHF.

The V gene is TRBV21-1, the J gene TRBJ2-1; the table assigns TRBD2, which was not confirmed against the DNA. TRBV21-1 is described as a pseudogene. There are 18 residues in the CDR3. As DNA, the CDR3 is TGTGCCAGCAGCAAAGATATACTGGCTAGCGGGGGATACAATGAGCAGTTCTTC. Protein: CASSKDILASGGYNEQFF.

This chain uses TRBV28 with TRBJ2-1; 7 bases line up with TRBD1. Germline CDR1 reads MDHEN; CDR2 reads SYDVKM. The CDR3 consists of 14 residues. J lost 8 bases, V lost 6 bases, and 10 bases had no gene match. Here the CDR3 reads CASSTGQYMDEQFF. The CDR3 bases are TGTGCCAGCAGCACGGGACAGTACATGGATGAGCAGTTCTTC.

The chain joins TRBV4-3 to TRBJ1-2; 8 nucleotides line up with TRBD1. CDR3 length equals 16 residues. CDR1 and CDR2 (germline): LGHNA, YSLEER. V shed 1 base, J shed 8 bases, and the junction held 12 bases outside the gene matches. CDR3 coding DNA: TGCGCCAGCAGCCAAGCGGCTACAGGGGGAGTCGAAGGCTACACCTTC. It codes for CASSQAATGGVEGYTF.

The J gene is TRBJ1-3, the V gene TRBV3-1 (or the pseudogene TRBV3-2); 8 bases are a match to TRBD1. The germline V gene has CDR1 LGHDT and CDR2 YNNKEL (reference sequence). CDR3 length: 15 residues. The trim removed 4 bases at V and 3 bases at J, leaving 5 bases unmatched. CDR3 nucleotides: TGTGCCAGCAGCCCGCGGACAGGGTTTGGAAACACCATATATTTT. Its translation: CASSPRTGFGNTIYF.

The chain carries TRBV7-2 and TRBJ1-4, with a possible D match to TRBD1 (6 bases). The germline gives CDR1 SGHTA, CDR2 FQGNSA. This CDR3 is built from 15 residues. The V end was cut by 1 base, the J end by 6 bases, with 12 bases between. The CDR3 protein is CASSLVRTDHEKLFF. Here the CDR3 DNA reads TGTGCCAGCAGCTTAGTCCGGACAGACCATGAAAAACTGTTTTTT.

The gene calls are TRBV28 and TRBJ1-1, with TRBD1 matching 7 bases. CDR3 length: 15 amino acids. J lost 0 bases, V lost 5 bases, and 6 bases had no gene match. Germline CDR1 reads MDHEN; CDR2 reads SYDVKM. The CDR3 spells CASSPPTGMNTEAFF. The CDR3 nucleotides read TGTGCCAGCAGTCCCCCGACAGGGATGAACACTGAAGCTTTCTTT.

The V gene is TRBV3-1 (or the pseudogene TRBV3-2), the J gene TRBJ2-1; 12 nucleotides agree with TRBD2. CDR1 is LGHDT, CDR2 YNNKEL, per germline (reference sequence). With 1 base clipped from V and 7 bases from J, the junction kept 2 bases outside the gene matches. This CDR3 is built from 15 residues. The CDR3 spells CASSQGTSGRNEQFF. In DNA, the CDR3 is TGTGCCAGCAGCCAAGGTACTAGCGGGAGGAATGAGCAGTTCTTC.

The CDR3 protein is CASSPRGGPKNIQYF. As DNA, the CDR3 is TGTGCCAGCAGCCCTCGAGGGGGTCCCAAAAACATTCAGTACTTC. This chain links TRBV9 with TRBJ2-4; D is possibly TRBD1 (6 bases). With 4 bases removed from V and 2 bases from J, the gap between germline ends came to 13 bases. Germline assignment: CDR1 SGDLS and CDR2 YYNGEE. This CDR3 is 15 amino acids long.